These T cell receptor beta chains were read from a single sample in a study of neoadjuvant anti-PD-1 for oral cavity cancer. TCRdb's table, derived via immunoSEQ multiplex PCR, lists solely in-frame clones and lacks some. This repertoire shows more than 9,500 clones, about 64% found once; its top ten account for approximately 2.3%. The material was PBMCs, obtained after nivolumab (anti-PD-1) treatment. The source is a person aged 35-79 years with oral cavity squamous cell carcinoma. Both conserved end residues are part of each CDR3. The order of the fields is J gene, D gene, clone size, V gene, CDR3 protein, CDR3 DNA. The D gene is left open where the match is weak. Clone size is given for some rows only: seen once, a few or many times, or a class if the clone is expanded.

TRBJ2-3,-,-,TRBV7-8,CASSLRRGASTDTQYF,TGTGCCAGCAGCTTAAGGCGGGGAGCTAGCACAGATACGCAGTATTTT
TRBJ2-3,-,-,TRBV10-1,CASSGGISTDTQYF,TGCGCCAGCAGTGGGGGGATTAGCACAGATACGCAGTATTTT
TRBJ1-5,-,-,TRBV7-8,CASSPWGGDQPQHF,TGTGCCAGCAGCCCCTGGGGGGGAGATCAGCCCCAGCATTTT
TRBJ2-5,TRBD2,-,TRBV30,CAWDPGGQETQYF,TGTGCCTGGGACCCGGGGGGCCAAGAGACCCAGTACTTC
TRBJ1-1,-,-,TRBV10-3,CAIRSWTEAFF,TGTGCCATCAGGAGTTGGACTGAAGCTTTCTTT
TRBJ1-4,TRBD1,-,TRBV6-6,CASSYSRGRSEKLFF,TGTGCCAGCAGTTATTCGAGGGGGCGAAGTGAAAAACTGTTTTTT
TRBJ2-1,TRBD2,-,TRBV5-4,CANHRAGERSNEQFF,TGTGCCAACCACCGGGCGGGGGAACGAAGCAATGAGCAGTTCTTC
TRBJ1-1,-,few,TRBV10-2,CASSESTNTEAFF,TGCGCCAGCAGTGAGTCAACGAACACTGAAGCTTTCTTT
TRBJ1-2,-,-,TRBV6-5,CASSPGAGYYGYTF,TGTGCCAGCAGTCCAGGGGCTGGCTACTATGGCTACACCTTC
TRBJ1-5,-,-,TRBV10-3,CAISSGGNQPQHF,TGTGCCATCTCGAGTGGAGGCAATCAGCCCCAGCATTTT
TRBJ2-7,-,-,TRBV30,CARSTNSYEQYF,TGTGCCCGATCGACAAACTCCTACGAGCAGTACTTC
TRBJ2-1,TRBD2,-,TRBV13,CASSLGLAGGLYNEQFF,TGTGCCAGCAGCTTAGGACTAGCGGGGGGGCTCTACAATGAGCAGTTCTTC
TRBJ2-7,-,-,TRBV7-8,CASSPRRYSAYEQYF,TGTGCCAGCAGCCCTCGGAGGTACAGCGCCTACGAGCAGTACTTC
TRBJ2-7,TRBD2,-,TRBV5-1,CASSGEGSSEQYF,TGCGCCAGCAGCGGGGAGGGGTCCTCCGAGCAGTACTTC
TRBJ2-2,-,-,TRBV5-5,CASSSLGGELFF,TGTGCCAGCAGCTCCCTAGGCGGGGAGCTGTTTTTT
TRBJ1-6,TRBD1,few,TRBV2,CANLRGPQGGNSPLHF,TGTGCCAACCTGCGGGGCCCCCAGGGGGGAAATTCACCCCTCCACTTT
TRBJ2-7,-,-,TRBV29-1,CSVEGTARSSYEQYF,TGCAGCGTTGAGGGGACGGCGCGAAGCTCCTACGAGCAGTACTTC
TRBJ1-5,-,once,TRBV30,CAWAVGSQPQHF,TGTGCCTGGGCCGTGGGGAGTCAGCCCCAGCATTTT
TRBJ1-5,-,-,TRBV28,CASSSVNQPQHF,TGTGCCAGCAGTTCTGTCAATCAGCCCCAGCATTTT
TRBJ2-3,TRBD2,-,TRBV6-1,CASSEGWIMTSGGRGEDTQYF,TGTGCCAGCAGTGAAGGGTGGATTATGACTAGCGGGGGCCGAGGGGAAGATACGCAGTATTTT
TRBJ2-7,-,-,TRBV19,CASNIYEQYF,TGTGCCAGTAACATCTACGAGCAGTACTTC
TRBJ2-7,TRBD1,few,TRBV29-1,CSGGTGTGNEQYF,TGCAGCGGCGGAACCGGGACAGGCAACGAGCAGTACTTC
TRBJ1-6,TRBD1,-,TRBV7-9,CASSLGQSSYNSPLHF,TGTGCCAGCAGCTTGGGACAGAGCTCCTATAATTCACCCCTCCACTTT
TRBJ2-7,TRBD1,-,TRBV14,CASSPRTGTHEQYF,TGTGCCAGCAGCCCTAGGACAGGGACTCACGAGCAGTACTTC
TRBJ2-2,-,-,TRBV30,CASTPSGYTGELFF,TGTGCCTCCACCCCGTCGGGGTACACCGGGGAGCTGTTTTTT
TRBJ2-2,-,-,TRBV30,CAWRVDTGELFF,TGTGCCTGGAGGGTGGACACCGGGGAGCTGTTTTTT
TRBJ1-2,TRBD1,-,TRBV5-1,CASSPGGQGLYGYTF,TGCGCCAGCAGCCCGGGGGGACAGGGCCTCTATGGCTACACCTTC
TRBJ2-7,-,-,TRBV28,CASSFPGYGADEQYF,TGTGCCAGCAGTTTTCCGGGCTATGGGGCTGACGAGCAGTACTTC
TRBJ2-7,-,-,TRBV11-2,CASSLVSHPSYEQYF,TGTGCCAGCAGCTTAGTGAGTCATCCATCCTACGAGCAGTACTTC
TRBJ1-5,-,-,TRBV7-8,CASSSFHRNQPQHF,TGTGCCAGCAGCTCGTTTCACCGGAATCAGCCCCAGCATTTT
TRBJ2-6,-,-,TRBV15,CATSRRKTGANVLTF,TGTGCCACCAGCAGGAGAAAAACTGGGGCCAACGTCCTGACTTTC
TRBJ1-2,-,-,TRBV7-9,CASSPGLYGYTF,TGTGCCAGCAGCCCGGGCCTCTATGGCTACACCTTC
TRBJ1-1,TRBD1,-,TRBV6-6,CASRQDRGGNTEAFF,TGTGCCAGCAGGCAGGACAGGGGAGGGAACACTGAAGCTTTCTTT
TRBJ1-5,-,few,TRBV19,CASNEQGNQPQHF,TGTGCCAGTAACGAACAGGGTAATCAGCCCCAGCATTTT
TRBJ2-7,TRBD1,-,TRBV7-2,CASRPLTGRSYEQYF,TGTGCCAGCAGACCCCTGACAGGGAGATCGTACGAGCAGTACTTC
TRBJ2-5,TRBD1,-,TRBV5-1,CASSLGGGETQYF,TGCGCCAGCAGCTTGGGAGGGGGCGAGACCCAGTACTTC
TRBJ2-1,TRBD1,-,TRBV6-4,CASSDSTGGPNEQFF,TGTGCCAGCAGTGACTCGACAGGGGGGCCCAATGAGCAGTTCTTC
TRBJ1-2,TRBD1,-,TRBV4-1,CASSQGQGVGGYTF,TGCGCCAGCAGCCAAGGGCAGGGGGTGGGTGGCTACACCTTC
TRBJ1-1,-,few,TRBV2,CASSESGYEAFF,TGTGCCAGCAGTGAATCGGGATATGAAGCTTTCTTT
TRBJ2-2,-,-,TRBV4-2,CASSHPGTQNTGELFF,TGTGCCAGCAGCCACCCCGGGACACAGAACACCGGGGAGCTGTTTTTT
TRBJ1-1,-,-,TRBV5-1,CASSSAGHFMNTEAFF,TGCGCCAGCAGCTCAGCAGGACACTTCATGAACACTGAAGCTTTCTTT
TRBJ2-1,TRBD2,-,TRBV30,CAWRRLAGVRNEQFF,TGTGCCTGGAGGCGACTAGCGGGAGTTAGGAATGAGCAGTTCTTC
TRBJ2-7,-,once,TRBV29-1,CSVGEGSYEQYF,TGCAGCGTTGGTGAGGGCTCCTACGAGCAGTACTTC
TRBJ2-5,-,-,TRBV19,CASSISYEETQYF,TGTGCCAGTAGTATATCGTATGAAGAGACCCAGTACTTC
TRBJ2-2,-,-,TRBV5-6,CASSLAGGSGTGELFF,TGTGCCAGCAGCTTGGCCGGGGGATCGGGGACCGGGGAGCTGTTTTTT
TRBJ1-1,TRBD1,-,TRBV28,CASSAPTGRATEAFF,TGTGCCAGCAGTGCCCCGACAGGGCGGGCCACTGAAGCTTTCTTT
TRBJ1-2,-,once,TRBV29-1,CSVETSKDYGYTF,TGCAGCGTTGAGACGAGCAAGGACTATGGCTACACCTTC
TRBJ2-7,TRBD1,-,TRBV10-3,CAISPGGYEQYF,TGTGCCATCAGCCCAGGGGGCTACGAGCAGTACTTC
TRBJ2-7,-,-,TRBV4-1,CASSQVFSRSYEQYF,TGCGCCAGCAGCCAAGTATTCAGCAGATCGTACGAGCAGTACTTC
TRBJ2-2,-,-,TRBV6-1,CATRPSTNTGELFF,TGTGCCACTAGACCTTCTACGAACACCGGGGAGCTGTTTTTT
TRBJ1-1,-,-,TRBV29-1,CSVEPQLNTEAFF,TGCAGCGTTGAACCACAGCTAAACACTGAAGCTTTCTTT
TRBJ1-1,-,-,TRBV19,CASSAPMVTEAFF,TGTGCCAGTAGTGCACCGATGGTCACTGAAGCTTTCTTT